Listed below are T cell receptor beta chains from one sample, sequenced in a study of breast tumors, draining lymph nodes, adjacent tissues. TCRdb ran MiXCR on the multiplex PCR reads and lists one entry per CDR3 protein. The table includes about 230,000 distinct CDR3 sequences, roughly 32% detected once. The sample taken for sequencing was axillary lymph node tissue. All receptors derive from a female donor with breast cancer. Some clones in this sample may be carry-over from other donors' samples. CDR3s include the opening cysteine and the closing phenylalanine or tryptophan. D genes are given only for firm matches. Part of the rows lack a size; the others show once, few, many or a class for expanded clones.

clone_size,cdr3_length,d_call,j_call,v_call,cdr3_nt,cdr3_aa
.,15,TRBD2,TRBJ2-1,TRBV7-9,TGTGCCAGTGGAAGAACTAGCGGGAGGGTTAATGAGCAGTTCTTC,CASGRTSGRVNEQFF
.,14,.,TRBJ1-3,TRBV5-1,TGCGCCAGCGGCTTAGAAGCTTATGGAAACACCATATACTTT,CASGLEAYGNTIYF
.,13,TRBD2,TRBJ2-5,TRBV10-2,TGCGCCAGCAGTGAGTCGGGAGGGGAGACCCAGTACTTC,CASSESGGETQYF
.,16,TRBD1,TRBJ1-5,TRBV28,TGTGCCAGCAGTTTAACCCGGGACAGTAACAATCAGCCCCAGCATTTT,CASSLTRDSNNQPQHF
.,15,.,TRBJ2-3,TRBV5-1,TGCGCCAGCAGCTTGGCCGGGGCGATCGCCGATACGCAGTATTTT,CASSLAGAIADTQYF
.,15,.,TRBJ1-6,TRBV5-7,TGTGCCAGCAGCCTGCAGCGGGACCGGGATTCACCCCTCCACTTT,CASSLQRDRDSPLHF
many,15,.,TRBJ2-5,TRBV7-2,TGTGCCAGCAGCTTGAGACATACAGTGGGAGAGACCCAGTACTTC,CASSLRHTVGETQYF
.,11,.,TRBJ1-1,TRBV29-1,TGCAGCGTCGCTGGACGGGGGAAAGCTTTCTTT,CSVAGRGKAFF
many,17,.,TRBJ2-3,TRBV2,TGTGCCAGCAGTGAAGGTTGGTTAGCGGATAGCACAGATACGCAGTATTTT,CASSEGWLADSTDTQYF
many,17,.,TRBJ1-5,TRBV19,TGTGCCAGTAGTATAGGAAGGGGGGTTCCGGGTTCCCAGCCCCAGCATTTT,CASSIGRGVPGSQPQHF
many,15,.,TRBJ1-2,TRBV12-3/TRBV12-4,TGTGCCAGCAGTTTAAACTTAAGGGCGGCTTATGGCTACACCTTC,CASSLNLRAAYGYTF
.,16,.,TRBJ1-3,TRBV7-6,TGTGCCAGCAGGGACACTACGAGGACAGACCAAAACACCCTATATTTT,CASRDTTRTDQNTLYF
.,14,TRBD2,TRBJ2-5,TRBV9,TGTGCCAGCAGCGCAGCGGGGCTAGCGGAGACCCAGTACTTC,CASSAAGLAETQYF
many,14,.,TRBJ2-1,TRBV11-3,TGTGCCAGCAGCGCCTTATCCGGGAGTAATGAGCAGTTCTTC,CASSALSGSNEQFF
.,14,.,TRBJ1-1,TRBV12-3/TRBV12-4,TGTGCCAGCAGTTTCGGCAGCTGGAACACTGAAGCTTTCTTT,CASSFGSWNTEAFF
.,14,.,TRBJ1-6,TRBV7-9,TGTGCCAGCAGAAAATCCGCCGACAATTCACCCCCTCACTTT,CASRKSADNSPPHF
.,19,TRBD1,TRBJ2-7,TRBV20-1,TGCAGTGCTAGCTTCACAGGGGAAGGGAATGAAAAGACTCTCTGCGAGCAGTACTTC,CSASFTGEGNEKTLCEQYF
many,12,.,TRBJ1-5,TRBV6-5,TGTGCCAGCAGTTCCGGGAATCAGCCCCAGCATTTT,CASSSGNQPQHF
few,15,.,TRBJ2-2,TRBV6-2/TRBV6-3,TGTGCCAGCAGAGGGCAGGGAGCCCAAACCGGGGAGCTGTTTTTT,CASRGQGAQTGELFF
many,15,.,TRBJ2-1,TRBV12-3/TRBV12-4,TGTGCCAGCAGTTTTGCGGGGCTACTCTACAATGAGCAGTTCTTC,CASSFAGLLYNEQFF
many,14,TRBD2,TRBJ2-5,TRBV5-1,TGCGCCAGCAGCTCGAGGGAGGGCCGAGAGACCCAGTACTTC,CASSSREGRETQYF
many,16,.,TRBJ2-5,TRBV11-1,TGTGCCAGCAGCTTAAGTGGGAGAGGCATTGGAGAGACCCAGTACTTC,CASSLSGRGIGETQYF
many,13,.,TRBJ1-5,TRBV2,TGTGCCAGCAAACAGGGCGGCAATCAGCCCCAGCATTTT,CASKQGGNQPQHF
many,19,.,TRBJ2-1,TRBV7-8,TGTGCCAGCAGCTCCGGACTCGGCTCAGCGGGACCAGGGGGCAATGAGCAGTTCTTC,CASSSGLGSAGPGGNEQFF
many,16,TRBD1,TRBJ2-1,TRBV14,TGTGCCAGCAGCCCCATGGGACAGGGGATCAACAATGAGCAGTTCTTC,CASSPMGQGINNEQFF
many,11,.,TRBJ2-3,TRBV29-1,TGCAGCGTGGTGTCCGGGACTACGCAGTATTTT,CSVVSGTTQYF
once,16,.,TRBJ1-5,TRBV5-1,TGCGCCAGCAGCTTGCTTCGGCAGGGTGGAAATCAGCCCCAGCATTTT,CASSLLRQGGNQPQHF
many,15,.,TRBJ1-2,TRBV20-1,TGCAGTGCTAGAGAACCACTTGCTGGGCATTATGGCTACACCTTC,CSAREPLAGHYGYTF
few,17,TRBD2,TRBJ2-1,TRBV6-1,TGTGCCAGCAGAACGGGACTAGCGGGAGCAGGGTACAATGAGCAGTTCTTC,CASRTGLAGAGYNEQFF
many,15,TRBD1,TRBJ2-1,TRBV20-1,TGCAGTGCGCAGACCCGGGACAGGGGCGTCAATGAGCAGTTCTTC,CSAQTRDRGVNEQFF
many,17,.,TRBJ1-1,TRBV29-1,TGCAGCGTTGAATTCCCGGACAGAGGGGTCACCAACACTGAAGCTTTCTTT,CSVEFPDRGVTNTEAFF
.,19,TRBD1,TRBJ1-5,TRBV7-9,TGTGCCAGCAGCTCCGATTGGACCCGGGACAGGGTTGGCAATCAGCCCCAGCATTTT,CASSSDWTRDRVGNQPQHF
many,13,.,TRBJ2-7,TRBV7-9,TGTGCCAGCACCTCTGACCGACCCCACGAGCAGTACTTC,CASTSDRPHEQYF
many,14,.,TRBJ1-2,TRBV30,TGTGCCTGGAGTGTACTACAGGGAAGGGGTGGCTACACCTTC,CAWSVLQGRGGYTF
.,18,TRBD2,TRBJ2-6,TRBV6-6,TGTGCCAGCAGCGGAAGGACTAGCGGACCCGCTGGGGCCAACGTCCTGACTTTC,CASSGRTSGPAGANVLTF
many,14,.,TRBJ2-7,TRBV29-1,TGCAGCGTTGAAGGTACCAGGGATTCGGACGAGCAGTACTTC,CSVEGTRDSDEQYF
many,14,TRBD2,TRBJ2-1,TRBV19,TGTGCCAGTAGAGTCGGGAGGGAGTCCGTTGAGCAGTTCTTC,CASRVGRESVEQFF
many,13,.,TRBJ1-5,TRBV29-1,TGCAGCGTTGACCAGGGATACAATCAGCCCCAGCATTTT,CSVDQGYNQPQHF
.,16,TRBD1,TRBJ2-5,TRBV20-1,TGCAGTGCTAAGGGGGACACTGAGGGGGCCCAAGAGACCCAGTACTTC,CSAKGDTEGAQETQYF
.,15,TRBD1,TRBJ2-2,TRBV7-8,TGCGCCAGACAGACAGGGGCCACGAACACCGGGGAGCTGTTTTTT,CARQTGATNTGELFF
.,16,TRBD1,TRBJ2-1,TRBV25-1,TGTGCCAGCAGAGACCCGACAGGGGGGACCTACAATGAGCAGTTCTTC,CASRDPTGGTYNEQFF